A single sample gave rise to the 9 T cell receptor beta chains below, sequenced in a study of early T cells in non-severe SARS-CoV-2 infection. TCRdb redid the calling of the 5' RACE reads with MiXCR, one entry per CDR3 protein. The sample gives 70,000 to 85,000 distinct CDR3 sequences, about 12% of which show up once; roughly a sixth is in the top ten. The sample here was whole blood, taken at baseline. All receptors come from an adult who was a healthcare worker with PCR-confirmed SARS-CoV-2 infection or an uninfected control (not recorded which). The donor label of this sample is uncertain.

The genes are TRBV2 and TRBJ2-4; D ambiguous. V lost 6 bases and J 4 bases, leaving 13 bases between the germline ends. The CDR3 runs to 14 residues. Germline-derived CDR1 and CDR2 are SNHLY and FYNNEI. CDR3 amino acids: CASSLTDGKNIQYF. The CDR3 DNA reads as TGTGCCAGCAGCCTGACGGACGGAAAAAACATTCAGTACTTC.

The chain has TRBV6-5 and TRBJ2-1; 10 bases line up with TRBD1. CDR1 is MNHEY, CDR2 SVGAGI, per germline. The CDR3 extends over 15 amino acids. V lost 6 bases and J lost 4; bases outside the gene matches: 6. The CDR3 DNA is TGTGCCAGCAGAGCCGGGACAGGGGCTTACAATGAGCAGTTCTTC. Encoded protein: CASRAGTGAYNEQFF.

This clonotype is categorized as medium-sized. This chain links TRBV4-3 with TRBJ1-1; the D gene is possibly TRBD1 (5 bases). Germline CDR1 reads LGHNA; CDR2 reads YSLEER. V lost 0 bases and J lost 2, with 10 bases in between. The CDR3 loop spans 15 amino acids. The CDR3 here is CASSQDSGGNTEAFF. In nucleotides, the CDR3 is TGCGCCAGCAGCCAAGATAGTGGGGGTAACACTGAAGCTTTCTTT.

This clonotype has ten or more counts. The chain recombines TRBV12-3 or TRBV12-4 with TRBJ1-1; a possible D gene is TRBD1 (5 bases). The CDR3 has 12 residues. V was shortened by 5 bases and J by 6 bases, with 10 bases between the two germline ends. The CDR3 loop is CASSVARAEAFF. The CDR3 nucleotides read TGTGCCAGCAGTGTGGCCAGGGCTGAAGCTTTCTTT.

This clonotype appeared a few times. The gene calls are TRBV19 and TRBJ1-2, with D unresolved. Germline assignment: CDR1 LNHDA and CDR2 SQIVND (reference sequence). The CDR3 consists of 11 residues. V was clipped by 7 bases and J by 8 bases, with 11 bases between them. The CDR3 loop is CASTPGWGYTF. The DNA of the CDR3 is TGTGCCAGTACCCCCGGTTGGGGCTACACCTTC. Full variable domain (rest looked up from reference TRBV19 and TRBJ1-2): DGGITQSPKYLFRKEGQNVTLSCEQNLNHDAMYWYRQDPGQGLRLIYYSQIVNDFQKGDIAEGYSVSREKKESFPLTVTSAQKNPTAFYLCASTPGWGYTFGSGTRLTVV.

This chain connects TRBV7-2 to TRBJ2-5, with TRBD2 identical over 10 bases. V dropped 5 bases and J dropped 0; count of bases not matched to a gene: 3. The germline CDR1 and CDR2 sequences are SGHTA and FQGNSA. This CDR3 has 15 residues. In DNA, the CDR3 is TGTGCCAGCAGCAGAGCGGGGGGGTACCAAGAGACCCAGTACTTC. It codes for CASSRAGGYQETQYF.

This clonotype was counted many times. V is TRBV20-1 and J is TRBJ1-1; D is unresolved. The CDR3 consists of 13 residues. Germline CDR1 and CDR2: DFQATT and SNEGSKA (reference sequence). V lost 1 base to trimming and J lost 1 base, with 7 bases between them. This CDR3 reads CSARGDGNTEAFF. The CDR3 DNA follows: TGCAGTGCTAGAGGAGATGGGAACACTGAAGCTTTCTTT.

J is TRBJ2-2 and V is TRBV7-2, with D hard to call. The CDR3 sequence is 14 residues long. Per germline, CDR1 SGHTA and CDR2 FQGNSA. V dropped 6 bases and J dropped 5 bases, with 13 bases sitting between them. The CDR3: CASRLLVGTGELFF. CDR3 DNA sequence: TGTGCCAGCAGACTGCTCGTGGGTACCGGGGAGCTGTTTTTT.

This clonotype has more than one count but fewer than ten. The chain carries TRBV5-5 and TRBJ2-2; 9 bases align to TRBD2. V lost 5 bases to trimming and J lost 3 bases; unmatched junction nucleotides: 8. CDR3 length: 16 residues. CDR1 is SGHKS, CDR2 YYEKEE, per germline (reference sequence). The CDR3, as DNA: TGTGCCAGCAGTGCGGCTAGCGGGACGCACACCGGGGAGCTGTTTTTT. This gives the protein CASSAASGTHTGELFF.